Reported below is one T cell receptor (beta chain). As processed by the authors: Quantification of nucleated cells was approximated via reference gene primer amplification. Assay used: immunoSEQ multiplex PCR; TCRdb lists only in-frame clones, some missing. V and J calls and clone size are as listed in that table; D and trimming were resolved from the DNA. The data show approximately 200,000 clones, with about nine tenths seen just once and 2% to 2.5% held by the top ten. Cohort 3 recovered donors had two negative PCRs, clearance, or symptom resolution. V gave up 4 bases and J gave up 3 bases; unmatched junction bases: 2. Germline CDR1 and CDR2: SGHRS and YFSETQ. CDR3 length: 14 residues. The data belong to a study of blood T cell repertoires in COVID-19. The overall study: Samples taken during acute and convalescent COVID-19 were collected in the United States, Italy and Spain.

This receptor was identified in a woman aged 25 to 39 who had recovered from COVID-19. Sequenced input: PBMCs or T cells enriched from blood (not recorded which). The chain couples TRBV5-1 to TRBJ2-3; TRBD1 agrees at 10 bases. The CDR3 sequence is CASSRDRGTDTQYF. For the CDR3, the DNA is TGCGCCAGCAGCCGGGACAGGGGTACAGATACGCAGTATTTT.